These 23 T cell receptor beta chains originate from one sample sequenced in a study of T cell responses to AZD1222 COVID-19 vaccine. The method was immunoSEQ multiplex PCR; TCRdb's version includes in-frame clones alone and lacks a portion of them. The table lists 53,000 or so clones, approximately 84% of them singletons. The sample consisted of peripheral blood, taken on day 0 of AZD1222 vaccination. Every receptor here comes from an adult in good health.

The chain couples TRBV5-6 to TRBJ1-5; possibly TRBD1 for D (5 bases). The CDR3 sequence is 12 residues long. The ends were cut back, 4 bases at V and 8 bases at J, with 10 bases in the middle. Germline CDR1 reads SGHDT; CDR2 reads YYEEEE. CDR3 amino acids: CASSRGEEPQHF. DNA for the CDR3: TGTGCCAGCAGCCGGGGGGAGGAGCCCCAGCATTTT.

V and J are TRBV6-5 and TRBJ1-4, with unresolved D. The CDR3 extends over 13 amino acids. The germline V gene encodes CDR1 MNHEY and CDR2 SVGAGI. V lost 0 bases, J lost 8 bases, and 7 bases lay in between. This chain's CDR3 is CASSYSDYEKLFF. The CDR3 DNA follows: TGTGCCAGCAGTTACTCGGATTACGAAAAACTGTTTTTT.

The J gene is TRBJ1-1, the V gene TRBV6-5, with 7 bases identical to TRBD1. Trimming at V came to 2 bases and at J to 4 bases, leaving 10 bases not matched to a gene. CDR3 length: 16 residues. Germline values: CDR1 MNHEY, CDR2 SVGAGI. For the CDR3, the DNA is TGTGCCAGCAGTTACCCTAGACAGGGAGGACGCACTGAAGCTTTCTTT. This sequence encodes CASSYPRQGGRTEAFF.

This clone appeared a few times. The chain is built from TRBV7-9 and TRBJ1-2, with D tentatively TRBD1 (6 bases). This CDR3 region has 15 residues. Trimming cost V 0 bases and J 8 bases, with 16 bases left between them. The germline CDR1 and CDR2 sequences are SEHNR and FQNEAQ (reference sequence). Here the CDR3 reads CASSLASVSQGGYTF. The CDR3 DNA follows: TGTGCCAGCAGCTTAGCGTCAGTCTCTCAGGGGGGCTACACCTTC.

The V call is TRBV12-3 or TRBV12-4, the J call TRBJ2-5; no reliable D call. V was trimmed by 8 bases and J by 4 bases, leaving 14 bases between them. The CDR3 sequence is 13 residues long. The CDR3 loop reads CASGTTLLETQYF. In DNA form, the CDR3 reads TGTGCCAGCGGAACAACGCTACTAGAGACCCAGTACTTC.

The V gene is TRBV11-3, the J gene TRBJ2-7; a possible D gene is TRBD2 (5 bases). Germline V gene data show CDR1 as SGHNT and CDR2 as YENEEA. The CDR3 contains 12 residues. The V gene lost 5 bases and the J gene lost 2 bases, with 7 bases spanning the gap. CDR3 bases: TGTGCCAGCAGCCTCGGGACCTACGAGCAGTACTTC. Its protein is CASSLGTYEQYF.

The genes are TRBV6-5 and TRBJ1-1; a weak D match, TRBD1 (6 bases). The CDR3 runs 13 residues. Trimming took off 6 bases at V and 4 bases at J, with 12 bases between the two ends. Germline CDR1 reads MNHEY; CDR2 reads SVGAGI. The CDR3 DNA follows: TGTGCCAGCAGCAAGGGGGGTTTCACTGAAGCTTTCTTT. This gives the protein CASSKGGFTEAFF.

The chain links TRBV12-3 or TRBV12-4 to TRBJ2-5; a weak D match, TRBD1 (5 bases). V lost 1 base and J lost 3, with 6 bases in between. The CDR3 totals 13 residues. This CDR3 reads CASSLVREETQYF. CDR3 sequence (DNA): TGTGCCAGCAGTTTAGTCAGGGAAGAGACCCAGTACTTC.

The gene calls are TRBV10-1 and TRBJ2-2; perhaps D is TRBD1 or TRBD2 (5 bases each). The CDR3 covers 16 residues. Germline CDR1 is WNHNN and CDR2 is SYGVQD (reference sequence). The germline V and J ends were trimmed by 3 bases and 0 bases, with 11 bases remaining between them. The CDR3 spells CASSDVGRTNTGELFF. The CDR3 bases are TGCGCCAGCAGTGACGTGGGACGGACGAACACCGGGGAGCTGTTTTTT.

The V call is TRBV5-1, the J call TRBJ2-7; 9 bases are a match to TRBD2. Germline values: CDR1 SGHRS, CDR2 YFSETQ. The CDR3 totals 16 residues. V was clipped by 3 bases and J by 4 bases; unmatched bases: 11. CDR3 loop: CASSSAGGIKSYEQYF. For the CDR3, the DNA is TGCGCCAGCAGCTCCGCGGGAGGGATTAAGAGTTACGAGCAGTACTTC.

The chain couples TRBV5-6 to TRBJ1-1; D is perhaps TRBD1 (6 bases). V shed 0 bases and J shed 4 bases, with 13 bases lying between them. The CDR3 is 15 residues long. The germline gives CDR1 SGHDT, CDR2 YYEEEE. Written as DNA, the CDR3 is TGTGCCAGCAGCTTGGTCGACAGGACACGCACTGAAGCTTTCTTT. This codes for CASSLVDRTRTEAFF. Filled out from reference TRBV5-6 and TRBJ1-1, the complete variable domain reads DAGVTQSPTHLIKTRGQQVTLRCSPKSGHDTVSWYQQALGQGPQFIFQYYEEEERQRGNFPDRFSGHQFPNYSSELNVNALLLGDSALYLCASSLVDRTRTEAFFGQGTRLTVV.

The chain employs TRBV7-9 and TRBJ2-1; TRBD1 agrees at 8 bases. Germline CDR1 reads SEHNR; CDR2 reads FQNEAQ (reference sequence). The CDR3 covers 15 residues. V shed 0 bases and J 4 bases; nucleotides not matched to a gene: 2. CDR3 in DNA: TGTGCCAGCAGCTTAGCCCAGGGGGCATACAATGAGCAGTTCTTC. It yields the protein CASSLAQGAYNEQFF.

J is TRBJ1-1 and V is TRBV29-1; D is ambiguous. Germline loops: CDR1 SQVTM, CDR2 ANQGSEA. Trimming pared 8 bases from V and 2 bases from J, leaving 15 bases between. The CDR3 spans 13 residues. The CDR3 sequence: CSSRPPGNTEAFF. CDR3 coding DNA: TGCAGCTCCCGCCCGCCGGGTAACACTGAAGCTTTCTTT.

The V and J genes are TRBV6-2 or TRBV6-3 and TRBJ2-7, with a possible D match to TRBD2 (5 bases). This CDR3 region has 13 residues. Germline-derived CDR1 and CDR2 are MNHEY and SVGEGT. The V gene lost 2 bases and the J gene lost 2 bases, with 7 bases spanning the gap. CDR3 loop: CASSYGRAYEQYF. The DNA of the CDR3 is TGTGCCAGCAGTTACGGGCGGGCCTACGAGCAGTACTTC.

This rearrangement joins TRBV7-8 to TRBJ1-5; TRBD1 matches at 10 bases. Looked up from germline, CDR1 is SGHVS and CDR2 is FQNEAQ. Trimming took 1 base from V and 13 from J; bases not matched to a gene: 4. CDR3 length: 13 amino acids. The CDR3 loop reads CASSLGGDRGQHF. In nucleotides, the CDR3 is TGTGCCAGCAGCTTAGGTGGGGACAGGGGTCAGCATTTT.

V gene TRBV30 combines with J gene TRBJ1-6; possible D gene TRBD1, 5 bases. Germline lookup yields CDR1 GTSNPN and CDR2 SVGIG (reference sequence). Trimming shortened V by 2 bases and J by 7 bases, and 12 bases separated the two germline ends. This CDR3 comprises 14 residues. CDR3 DNA: TGTGCCTGGAGTATGCAGGGAGGGAATTCACCCCTCCACTTT. This encodes CAWSMQGGNSPLHF.

This clone was counted once. The V gene is TRBV11-2, the J gene TRBJ2-5; the match to TRBD2 covers 7 bases. TRBJ2-7 explains the end of the DNA better; the J call may be wrong. Germline lookup yields CDR1 SGHAT and CDR2 FQNNGV. The CDR3 runs 17 residues. CDR3 in amino acids: CASSLVGLGAFIYEQYF. CDR3 sequence (DNA): TGTGCCAGCAGCTTAGTAGGACTAGGGGCGTTTATCTACGAGCAGTACTTC.

The J gene is TRBJ1-1, the V gene TRBV4-1; tentatively, D is TRBD1 (5 bases). V lost 2 bases and J lost 3, with 13 bases in between. Germline V gene data show CDR1 as MGHRA and CDR2 as YSYEKL. CDR3 length: 15 amino acids. The CDR3 protein is CASSQKAQGDTEAFF. DNA of the CDR3: TGCGCCAGCAGCCAAAAAGCGCAGGGCGACACTGAAGCTTTCTTT.

The chain employs TRBV7-2 and TRBJ2-5; D gene uncertain. The V end lost 6 bases, the J end lost 1 base, and 9 bases lay between the germline ends. Germline CDR1 is SGHTA and CDR2 is FQGNSA. This CDR3 has 13 amino acids. CDR3 residues: CASRSRPQETQYF. CDR3 sequence (DNA): TGTGCCAGCAGGTCGAGGCCCCAAGAGACCCAGTACTTC.

The chain joins TRBV2 to TRBJ2-3; D is undetermined. CDR1 is SNHLY and CDR2 is FYNNEI in the germline V gene. Trimming pared 8 bases from V and 9 bases from J, leaving 15 bases between. CDR3 size: 12 residues. CDR3: CASRVLGVTQYF. CDR3 coding DNA: TGTGCCAGCCGGGTCCTAGGAGTAACGCAGTATTTT.

This chain links TRBV5-4 with TRBJ2-5; unclear D gene. The V gene's germline CDR1 is SGHNT and CDR2 YYREEE (reference sequence). There are 14 residues in the CDR3. Trimming left V 3 bases short and J 5 bases short, with 14 bases between. The CDR3 sequence: CASSSTGPPETQYF. CDR3 nucleotide sequence: TGTGCCAGCAGCTCAACTGGACCACCGGAGACCCAGTACTTC.

This sequence joins TRBV5-8 and TRBJ2-2; 9 nucleotides agree with TRBD1. Germline CDR1 and CDR2: SGHTS and YDEGEE. The CDR3 contains 16 residues. The ends lost 2 bases at V and 4 bases at J; junction bases unmatched: 6. The CDR3 region has the DNA TGTGCCAGCAGCTTTTTCCGGGACAGGGCCACCGGGGAGCTGTTTTTT. Amino acids: CASSFFRDRATGELFF.

The chain has TRBV29-1 and TRBJ1-5; 9 nucleotides agree with TRBD1. Losses at the gene ends were 4 bases for V and 7 bases for J; bases not matched to a gene: 2. CDR1 and CDR2 from the germline V gene are SQVTM and ANQGSEA. The CDR3 extends over 12 amino acids. CDR3 loop: CSVVTGGQPQHF. The CDR3 nucleotides are TGCAGCGTTGTAACAGGGGGCCAGCCCCAGCATTTT. The whole variable domain, filled in from reference TRBV29-1 and TRBJ1-5, reads SAVISQKPSRDICQRGTSLTIQCQVDSQVTMMFWYRQQPGQSLTLIATANQGSEATYESGFVIDKFPISRPNLTFSTLTVSNMSPEDSSIYLCSVVTGGQPQHFGDGTRLSIL.